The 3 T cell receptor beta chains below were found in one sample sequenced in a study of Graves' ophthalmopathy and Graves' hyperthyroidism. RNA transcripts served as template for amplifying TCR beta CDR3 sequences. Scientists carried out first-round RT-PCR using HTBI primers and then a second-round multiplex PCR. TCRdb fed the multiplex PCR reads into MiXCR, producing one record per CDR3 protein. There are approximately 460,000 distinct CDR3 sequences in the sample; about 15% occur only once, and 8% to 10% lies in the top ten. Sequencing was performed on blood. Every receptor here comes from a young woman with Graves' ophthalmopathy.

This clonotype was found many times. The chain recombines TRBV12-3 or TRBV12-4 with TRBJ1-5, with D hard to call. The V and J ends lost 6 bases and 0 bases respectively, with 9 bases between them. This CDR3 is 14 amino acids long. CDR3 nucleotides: TGTGCCAGCAGCCGCTCCAATAGCAATCAGCCCCAGCATTTT. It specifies CASSRSNSNQPQHF.

The CDR3 nucleotides are TGTGCCAGCAGCGTAGACCCCGCCAGGGAAACTGGAAACACCATATATTTT. This sequence encodes CASSVDPARETGNTIYF. This chain joins TRBV9 and TRBJ1-3; D might be TRBD1 (5 bases). Germline CDR1 and CDR2: SGDLS and YYNGEE. With 0 bases removed from V and 2 bases from J, the gap between germline ends came to 15 bases. The CDR3 covers 17 residues.

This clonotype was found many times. DNA of the CDR3: TGTGCCAGCAGCTTAGGGACTAGCGGGAGCCAGCAGTACTTC. Its protein product is CASSLGTSGSQQYF. The chain is built from TRBV7-2 and TRBJ2-7; 13 bases are shared with TRBD2. With 1 base clipped from V and 8 bases from J, the junction kept 2 bases outside the gene matches. The germline V gene has CDR1 SGHTA and CDR2 FQGNSA. This CDR3 region has 14 residues.